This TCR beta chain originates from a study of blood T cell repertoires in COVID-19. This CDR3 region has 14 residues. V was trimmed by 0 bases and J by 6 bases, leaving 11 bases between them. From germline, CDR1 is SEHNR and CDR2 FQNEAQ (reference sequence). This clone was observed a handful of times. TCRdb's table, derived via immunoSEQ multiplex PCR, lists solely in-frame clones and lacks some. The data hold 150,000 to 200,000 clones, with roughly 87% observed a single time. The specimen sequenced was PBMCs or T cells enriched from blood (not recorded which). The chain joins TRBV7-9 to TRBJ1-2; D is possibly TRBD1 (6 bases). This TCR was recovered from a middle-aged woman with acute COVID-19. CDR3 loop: CASSLAGGWNGYTF. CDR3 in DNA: TGTGCCAGCAGCTTAGCAGGGGGTTGGAATGGCTACACCTTC. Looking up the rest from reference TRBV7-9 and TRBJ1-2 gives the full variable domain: DTGVSQNPRHKITKRGQNVTFRCDPISEHNRLYWYRQTLGQGPEFLTYFQNEAQLEKSRLLSDRFSAERPKGSFSTLEIQRTEQGDSAMYLCASSLAGGWNGYTFGSGTRLTVV.